This TCR beta chain was profiled in a study of OX40 agonist ivuxolimab in advanced cancers. Generated by immunoSEQ multiplex PCR, the TCRdb table keeps only in-frame clones and is missing some. The repertoire holds 35,000 to 45,000 clones, with 87% as singletons. The CDR3 spans 14 residues. About this clone: The antigen is not known.

People who had autoimmune disease history or systemic immunosuppression were excluded. Researchers took blood at baseline, on cycle 4 day 1, and on cycle 7 day 1. Overall study findings and caveats: CD4+ and CD8+ blood T cells expanded clonally by week 6 at 0.1 to 3.0 mg/kg. In a subset of nonresponders, normalized T-cell clonal expansion was also low.

The sequence was obtained from an adult with an advanced solid tumor such as melanoma, head and neck, liver or kidney cancer. The chain couples TRBV21-1 to TRBJ2-3; the D call of TRBD1 is as the table states it, not checked on the DNA. TRBV21-1 is flagged as a pseudogene. The input for sequencing was CD4+ or CD8+ T cells sorted from blood, taken in a trial of the OX40 agonist ivuxolimab. CDR3 sequence (DNA): TGTGCCAGCAGCGGGCACGAGAACACAGATACGCAGTATTTT. Amino acid sequence: CASSGHENTDTQYF.